A selection of T cell receptor beta chains follows, all from one sample in a study of brain T cells in children with intractable seizures. The method was immunoSEQ multiplex PCR; TCRdb's version includes in-frame clones alone and lacks a portion of them. The sample gives about 76,000 clones, 85% to 95% of which show up once; around 1.6% is in the top ten. The specimen comprised peripheral blood, sampled at surgery. Every receptor here comes from a boy in the first two years of life with tuberous sclerosis and intractable seizures. The CDR3 runs from the conserved cysteine through the conserved F or W. D genes are given only for firm matches. A clone size is listed for some rows: how often the clone was seen (once, few, many), or a class if it is expanded.

TRBJ1-2 | TRBV28 | - | TRBD1 | CASSGDRGRPNYGYTF | TGTGCCAGCAGTGGGGACAGGGGACGTCCCAACTATGGCTACACCTTC
TRBJ1-5 | TRBV6-5 | - | TRBD1 | CASRTGTDQPQHF | TGTGCCAGCAGAACCGGGACAGATCAGCCCCAGCATTTT
TRBJ1-1 | TRBV6-6 | - | - | CASTPGGGTEAFF | TGTGCCAGCACCCCCGGGGGCGGAACTGAAGCTTTCTTT
TRBJ1-4 | TRBV7-9 | - | - | CASSPDPNEKLFF | TGTGCCAGCAGCCCCGATCCCAATGAAAAACTGTTTTTT
TRBJ1-3 | TRBV9 | few | - | CASSAGGEGNTIYF | TGTGCCAGCAGCGCCGGAGGGGAAGGAAACACCATATATTTT
TRBJ1-2 | TRBV18 | - | - | CASSPSGLFGWGYTF | TGTGCCAGCTCACCATCGGGGCTGTTCGGCTGGGGCTACACCTTC
TRBJ1-4 | TRBV6-5 | - | - | CASGFVKGRAEKLFF | TGTGCCAGCGGTTTTGTGAAGGGGCGTGCGGAAAAACTGTTTTTT
TRBJ2-1 | TRBV27 | - | - | CASSLVGGGIDEQFF | TGTGCCAGCAGTTTAGTAGGGGGAGGGATCGATGAGCAGTTCTTC
TRBJ1-2 | TRBV7-9 | - | - | CASAITGIHGYTF | TGTGCCAGCGCCATTACAGGGATCCATGGCTACACCTTC
TRBJ2-5 | TRBV5-1 | - | TRBD1 | CASHRDRATETQYF | TGCGCCAGCCACCGGGACAGGGCTACAGAGACCCAGTACTTC
TRBJ1-1 | TRBV7-9 | - | - | CASSLVPEANFF | TGTGCCAGCAGCTTAGTACCGGAGGCGAATTTCTTT
TRBJ2-1 | TRBV24-1 | - | TRBD1 | CATSDTVTGSKAGGQFF | TGTGCCACCAGTGATACGGTGACAGGGTCGAAGGCGGGTGGGCAGTTCTTC
TRBJ2-3 | TRBV6-5 | - | TRBD1 | CASSYGQGADTQYF | TGTGCCAGCAGTTACGGACAGGGCGCAGATACGCAGTATTTT
TRBJ2-3 | TRBV6-5 | - | - | CASKGTDTQYF | TGTGCCAGCAAGGGCACAGATACGCAGTATTTT
TRBJ2-2 | TRBV6-6 | - | - | CASSYRRDSNTGELFF | TGTGCCAGCAGTTATCGCCGGGATTCGAACACCGGGGAGCTGTTTTTT
TRBJ2-1 | TRBV28 | - | - | CASIYYNEQFF | TGTGCCAGCATCTACTACAATGAGCAGTTCTTC
TRBJ2-1 | TRBV2 | few | - | CASSSYREPSYNEQFF | TGTGCCAGCAGTTCGTATCGCGAGCCCTCCTACAATGAGCAGTTCTTC
TRBJ1-4 | TRBV27 | - | - | CASGGRNHEKLFF | TGTGCCAGCGGAGGCAGGAATCATGAAAAACTGTTTTTT
TRBJ2-1 | TRBV5-4 | - | - | CASSLGGNEQFF | TGTGCCAGCAGCTTGGGGGGTAATGAGCAGTTCTTC
TRBJ2-4 | TRBV14 | - | TRBD2 | CASSQGLLADAKNIQYF | TGTGCCAGCAGCCAAGGATTGCTAGCGGACGCCAAAAACATTCAGTACTTC
TRBJ2-2 | TRBV6-5 | - | - | CASSYKGTGELFF | TGTGCCAGCAGTTACAAGGGAACCGGGGAGCTGTTTTTT
TRBJ2-3 | TRBV24-1 | - | - | CATSDTVTLSDTQYF | TGTGCCACCAGTGATACGGTGACGCTGTCAGATACGCAGTATTTT
TRBJ1-2 | TRBV6-5 | - | TRBD1 | CASTMTGGGYGYTF | TGTGCCAGCACGATGACAGGGGGGGGGTATGGCTACACCTTC
TRBJ2-3 | TRBV5-8 | - | - | CASSFFRGSTDTQYF | TGTGCCAGCAGCTTTTTCCGGGGTAGCACAGATACGCAGTATTTT
TRBJ1-1 | TRBV27 | - | - | CASSLVGSAEAFF | TGTGCCAGCAGTTTAGTAGGGAGCGCTGAAGCTTTCTTT
TRBJ2-3 | TRBV7-3 | once | TRBD2 | CASSFLAGGSTDTQYF | TGTGCCAGCAGCTTCTTAGCGGGGGGGTCCACAGATACGCAGTATTTT
TRBJ1-5 | TRBV13 | - | - | CASSLKAIQPQHF | TGTGCCAGCAGCTTAAAGGCGATTCAGCCCCAGCATTTT
TRBJ2-1 | TRBV4-2 | - | - | CASSLLAVSYNEQFF | TGTGCCAGCAGCCTCTTAGCGGTCTCCTACAATGAGCAGTTCTTC
TRBJ2-7 | TRBV5-4 | - | TRBD2 | CASSLAGRTYEQYF | TGTGCCAGCAGCTTAGCGGGAAGGACCTACGAGCAGTACTTC
TRBJ2-5 | TRBV5-6 | once | TRBD2 | CASSLVLAGDQETQYF | TGTGCCAGCAGCTTGGTGTTAGCGGGAGACCAAGAGACCCAGTACTTC
TRBJ1-2 | TRBV5-1 | few | - | CASSRDRSSYGYTF | TGCGCCAGCAGCCGAGACAGGTCCTCCTATGGCTACACCTTC
TRBJ1-1 | TRBV10-3 | - | TRBD1 | CATHRGDTEAFF | TGTGCCACCCACAGGGGCGACACTGAAGCTTTCTTT
TRBJ1-2 | TRBV11-2 | - | TRBD1 | CASSLDPDREVHGYTF | TGTGCCAGCAGCTTAGACCCGGACAGGGAGGTCCATGGCTACACCTTC
TRBJ2-7 | TRBV6-5 | - | TRBD1 | CASRPGTGGSYEQYF | TGTGCCAGCAGACCCGGGACAGGCGGTTCCTACGAGCAGTACTTC
TRBJ1-2 | TRBV9 | - | - | CASSVGQAGYTF | TGTGCCAGCAGCGTAGGACAGGCCGGCTACACCTTC
TRBJ2-5 | TRBV19 | - | - | CASSPTSGNQETQYF | TGTGCCAGTAGTCCAACTTCGGGAAACCAAGAGACCCAGTACTTC
TRBJ2-7 | TRBV30 | - | - | CAWSVELYYEQYF | TGTGCCTGGAGTGTAGAGCTTTACTACGAGCAGTACTTC
TRBJ2-7 | TRBV6-5 | - | - | CASSYSLTGLSYEQYF | TGTGCCAGCAGTTACTCTTTGACAGGATTGTCCTACGAGCAGTACTTC
TRBJ2-5 | TRBV28 | - | - | CASSLDRGRQETQYF | TGTGCCAGCAGTCTAGATCGCGGTCGACAAGAGACCCAGTACTTC
TRBJ2-3 | TRBV5-6 | once | TRBD2 | CASSLVAGVNSDTQYF | TGTGCCAGCAGCTTGGTAGCGGGGGTCAATTCAGATACGCAGTATTTT
TRBJ2-1 | TRBV5-1 | - | - | CASSLRSAYNEQFF | TGCGCCAGCAGCTTGAGGTCAGCCTACAATGAGCAGTTCTTC